What follows is one T cell receptor (beta chain) and its context. The record originates from a study of blood T cell repertoires in COVID-19. Sequencing was performed with immunoSEQ multiplex PCR; in TCRdb, only in-frame clones are kept and a portion is missing. The sample includes 85,000 to 130,000 clones, approximately 80% of them seen just once. Germline-derived CDR1 and CDR2 are ENHRY and SYGVKD. After removal of 11 bases from V and 3 bases from J, the junction contained 11 bases not matched to a gene. This CDR3 comprises 15 residues. The sequencing input was peripheral blood. This TCR was recovered from a woman aged 55 to 70 with acute or convalescent COVID-19. The J gene is TRBJ1-3, the V gene TRBV10-3; 9 bases map to TRBD1. DNA of the CDR3: TGTGCCTCTACAAGGGACAGGGAAGATGGAAACACCATATATTTT. Translating it yields CASTRDREDGNTIYF.